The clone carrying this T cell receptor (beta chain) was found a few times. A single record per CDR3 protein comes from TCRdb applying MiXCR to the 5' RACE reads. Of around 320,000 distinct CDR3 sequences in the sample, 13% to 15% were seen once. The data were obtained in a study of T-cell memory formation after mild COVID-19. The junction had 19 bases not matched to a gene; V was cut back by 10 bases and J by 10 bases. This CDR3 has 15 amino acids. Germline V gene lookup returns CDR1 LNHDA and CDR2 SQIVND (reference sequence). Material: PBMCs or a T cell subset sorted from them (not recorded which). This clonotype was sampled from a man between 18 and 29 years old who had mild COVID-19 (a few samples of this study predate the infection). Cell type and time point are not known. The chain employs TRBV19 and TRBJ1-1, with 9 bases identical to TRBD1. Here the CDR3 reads CATNPTGGAHAGAFF. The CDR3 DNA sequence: TGTGCCACAAATCCGACAGGGGGAGCTCACGCAGGAGCTTTCTTT. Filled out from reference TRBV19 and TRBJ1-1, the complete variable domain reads DGGITQSPKYLFRKEGQNVTLSCEQNLNHDAMYWYRQDPGQGLRLIYYSQIVNDFQKGDIAEGYSVSREKKESFPLTVTSAQKNPTAFYLCATNPTGGAHAGAFFGQGTRLTVV.